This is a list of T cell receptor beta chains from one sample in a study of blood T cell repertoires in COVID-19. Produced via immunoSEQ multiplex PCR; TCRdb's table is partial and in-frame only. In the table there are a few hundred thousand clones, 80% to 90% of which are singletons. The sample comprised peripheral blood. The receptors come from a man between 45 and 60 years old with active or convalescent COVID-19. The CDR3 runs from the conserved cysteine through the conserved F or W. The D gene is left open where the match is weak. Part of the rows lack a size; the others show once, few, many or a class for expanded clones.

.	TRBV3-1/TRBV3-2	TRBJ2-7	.	TGTGCCAGCACCCTTACGGGGGCTAGCGGTTCCTACGAGCAGTACTTC	CASTLTGASGSYEQYF
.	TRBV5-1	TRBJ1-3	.	TGCGCCAGCAGCTTGGGAGCCACCCCTGGAAACACCATATATTTT	CASSLGATPGNTIYF
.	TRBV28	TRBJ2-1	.	TGTGCCAGCAGTTGGGGCAGGGTGGCCCACAATGAGCAGTTCTTC	CASSWGRVAHNEQFF
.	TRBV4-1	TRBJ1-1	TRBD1	TGCGCCAGCAGCCAAGCCGACAGACAGGGTATTGAAGCTTTCTTT	CASSQADRQGIEAFF
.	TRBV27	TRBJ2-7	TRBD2	TGTGCCAGCAGTATAAGCGGGGGGCTCTCCTACGAGCAGTACTTC	CASSISGGLSYEQYF
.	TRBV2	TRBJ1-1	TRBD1	TGTGCCAGCTACCGGACAGGGCGGAACACTGAAGCTTTCTTT	CASYRTGRNTEAFF
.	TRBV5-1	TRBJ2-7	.	TGCGCCAGCAGCGTCCCGGCAAGAGGGGGCTCCTACGAGCAGTACTTC	CASSVPARGGSYEQYF
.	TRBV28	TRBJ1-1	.	TGTGCCAGCAGGGTTCCTTCTGGGGGCCAGAACACTGAAGCTTTCTTT	CASRVPSGGQNTEAFF
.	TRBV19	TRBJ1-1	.	TGTGCCAGTAGTATGGGCGGGGGCTGGGGCACTGAAGCTTTCTTT	CASSMGGGWGTEAFF
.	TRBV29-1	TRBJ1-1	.	TGCAGCGTTGAACCCCTCGGGTCCGCTTTCTTT	CSVEPLGSAFF
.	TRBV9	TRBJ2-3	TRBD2	TGTGCCAGCAGCGTAGGCCCTAGCGGGGGGGCGTATACGCAGTATTTT	CASSVGPSGGAYTQYF
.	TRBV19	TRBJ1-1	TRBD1	TGTGCCAGTACCCTTACAGGGACAGAGAACACTGAAGCTTTCTTT	CASTLTGTENTEAFF
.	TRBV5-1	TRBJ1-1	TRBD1	TGCGCCAGCAGCAGTGGACAGGGCGGCACTGAAGCTTTCTTT	CASSSGQGGTEAFF
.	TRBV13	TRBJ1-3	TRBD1	TGTGCCAGCAGCTTGACAGGGTCTGGAAACACCATATATTTT	CASSLTGSGNTIYF
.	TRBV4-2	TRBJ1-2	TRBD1	TGTGCCAGCAGCCAAGGGCGGAGGACAGGGCGATACTATGGCTACACCTTC	CASSQGRRTGRYYGYTF
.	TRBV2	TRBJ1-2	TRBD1	TGTGCCAGCAGTAGGACAGGAACGACGAATGGCTACACCTTC	CASSRTGTTNGYTF
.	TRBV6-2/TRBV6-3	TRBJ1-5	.	TGTGCCAGCAGCCACGGGGGGGTAAGCAATCAGCCCCAGCATTTT	CASSHGGVSNQPQHF
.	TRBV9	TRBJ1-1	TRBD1	TGTGCCAGCAGCGTACTAAGTGGACAGGGAGGGAACACTGAAGCTTTCTTT	CASSVLSGQGGNTEAFF
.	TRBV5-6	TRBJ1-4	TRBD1	TGTGCCAGCAGCTTGTGGACAGGGGGCCGAACTAATGAAAAACTGTTTTTT	CASSLWTGGRTNEKLFF
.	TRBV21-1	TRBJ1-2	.	TGTGCCAGCAGCAAGGGACAGGGAGGGAAATGGTTGAGCTACACCTTC	CASSKGQGGKWLSYTF
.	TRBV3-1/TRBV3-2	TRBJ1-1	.	TGTGCCAGCAGCCCGCGGGGCACTGAAGCTTTCTTT	CASSPRGTEAFF
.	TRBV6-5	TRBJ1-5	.	TGTGCCAGCAGTTCCGCTTCACAGGGTCTGAATCAGCCCCAGCATTTT	CASSSASQGLNQPQHF
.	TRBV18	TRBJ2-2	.	TGTGCCAGCTCCCCAACACAGGGGAACACCGGGGAGCTGTTTTTT	CASSPTQGNTGELFF
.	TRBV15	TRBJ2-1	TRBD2	TGTGCCACCAGCAGAGATCGTGATAGCGGGAGGGCTCAGTTCTTC	CATSRDRDSGRAQFF
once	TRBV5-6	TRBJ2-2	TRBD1	TGTGCCAGCAGCTTTGGGACAGGGATTAACACCGGGGAGCTGTTTTTT	CASSFGTGINTGELFF
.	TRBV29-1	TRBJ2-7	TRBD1	TGCAGCGTTGGGCGGGACAGGGGGCCCTACGAGCAGTACTTC	CSVGRDRGPYEQYF
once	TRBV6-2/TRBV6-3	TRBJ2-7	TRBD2	TGTGCCAGCAGCCGGGGGCTAGCGGGGGGCGAGCAGTACTTC	CASSRGLAGGEQYF
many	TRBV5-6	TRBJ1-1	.	TGTGCCAGCAGCTTGTCGGGAGTACTAGCTGAAGCTTTCTTT	CASSLSGVLAEAFF
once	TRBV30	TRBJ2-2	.	TGTGCCTGGAGGACCCAGGGGTGGAACACCGGGGAGCTGTTTTTT	CAWRTQGWNTGELFF
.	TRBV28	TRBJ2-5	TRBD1	TGTGCCAGCAGTTTGTGGGACAGGGGGTCGGTAGAGACCCAGTACTTC	CASSLWDRGSVETQYF
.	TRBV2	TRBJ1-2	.	TGTGCCAGCAGTCTCAATCAGGAATATGGCTACACCTTC	CASSLNQEYGYTF
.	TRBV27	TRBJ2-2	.	TGTGCCAGCAGCCACATGTGGGGAGAGAACACCGGGGAGCTGTTTTTT	CASSHMWGENTGELFF
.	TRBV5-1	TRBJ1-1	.	TGCGCCAGCAGCTTGGTACAGGGTCAAGCTTTCTTT	CASSLVQGQAFF
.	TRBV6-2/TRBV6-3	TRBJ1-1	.	TGTGCCAGCAGTTCCGGGATAACAAGTTTGAACACTGAAGCTTTCTTT	CASSSGITSLNTEAFF
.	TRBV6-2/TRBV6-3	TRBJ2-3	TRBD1	TGTGCCAGCAGTTACTCCGGGACAGGGTGGCCAGATACGCAGTATTTT	CASSYSGTGWPDTQYF
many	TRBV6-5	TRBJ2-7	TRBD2	TGTGCCAGCAAGGCGGGAGCTCGCGAGCAGTACTTC	CASKAGAREQYF
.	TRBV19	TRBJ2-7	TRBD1	TGTGCCAGTATGGGACAGGGGGCCTACGAGCAGTACTTC	CASMGQGAYEQYF
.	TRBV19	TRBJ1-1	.	TGTGCCAGTAGTATGACAACAGGGTCCATTATGAACACTGAAGCTTTCTTT	CASSMTTGSIMNTEAFF
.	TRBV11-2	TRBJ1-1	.	TGTGCCAGCAGCCCCGGGACTTTTCGGGACACTGAAGCTTTCTTT	CASSPGTFRDTEAFF
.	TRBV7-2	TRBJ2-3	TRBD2	TGTGCCAGCAGCTTAGACGGGACTAGCTTCACAGATACGCAGTATTTT	CASSLDGTSFTDTQYF
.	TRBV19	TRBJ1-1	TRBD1	TGTGCCAGTAGTATAGTGACAGGGGTTGGGGCTTTCTTT	CASSIVTGVGAFF
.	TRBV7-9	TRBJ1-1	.	TGTGCCAGCAGCTTAGGGGAGACTGAAGCTTTCTTT	CASSLGETEAFF
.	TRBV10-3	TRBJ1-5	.	TGTGCCATCCGGGATCACGGACAGCACAATCAGCCCCAGCATTTT	CAIRDHGQHNQPQHF
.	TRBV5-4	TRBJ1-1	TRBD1	TGTGCCAGCAGCGCTCCGGGACAGAGTGTGAACACTGAAGCTTTCTTT	CASSAPGQSVNTEAFF
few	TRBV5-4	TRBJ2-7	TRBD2	TGTGCCAGCAGCTTAAGGGGAGGGGCTTTCTACGAGCAGTACTTC	CASSLRGGAFYEQYF
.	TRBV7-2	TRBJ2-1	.	TGTGCCAGCAGCTTAGCGTATGGCGGCTACAATGAGCAGTTCTTC	CASSLAYGGYNEQFF
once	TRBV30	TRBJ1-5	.	TGTGCCTGGAGTGTACGTAGGGGCGGCAATCAGCCCCAGCATTTT	CAWSVRRGGNQPQHF
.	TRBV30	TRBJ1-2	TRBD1	TGTGCCTGGAGTGTCGGACAGGGATATGGCTACACCTTC	CAWSVGQGYGYTF
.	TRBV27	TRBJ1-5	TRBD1	TGTGCCAGCAGTTTACACGGGACAGGGAATCAGCCCCAGCATTTT	CASSLHGTGNQPQHF
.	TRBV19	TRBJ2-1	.	TGTGCCAGTAATTACGGGATTAATGAGCAGTTCTTC	CASNYGINEQFF
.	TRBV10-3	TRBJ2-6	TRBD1	TGTGCCATCAGACCCGGACAGGGGGCGCGGGGGGCCAACGTCCTGACTTTC	CAIRPGQGARGANVLTF
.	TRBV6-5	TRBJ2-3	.	TGTGCCAGCAGTTACGCGGGCCCGTCGTACGATACGCAGTATTTT	CASSYAGPSYDTQYF
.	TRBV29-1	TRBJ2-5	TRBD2	TGCAGCGTTGAACTAGCGGGTAACCAAGAGACCCAGTACTTC	CSVELAGNQETQYF
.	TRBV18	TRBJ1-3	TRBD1	TGTGCCAGCTCACCCGGGACAGGGCCCACCTCTGGAAACACCATATATTTT	CASSPGTGPTSGNTIYF
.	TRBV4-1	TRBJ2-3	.	TGCGCCAGCAGCCAAGTTCCCGCAGATACGCAGTATTTT	CASSQVPADTQYF
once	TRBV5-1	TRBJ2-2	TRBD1	TGCGCCAGCAGCTTGACCGGGACAGGGGCGTCCGGGGAGCTGTTTTTT	CASSLTGTGASGELFF
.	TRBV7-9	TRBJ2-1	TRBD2	TGTGCCAGCAGCCCCGGGACTAGTGTCGATGAGCAGTTCTTC	CASSPGTSVDEQFF
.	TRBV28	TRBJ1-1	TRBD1	TGTGCCAGCAGTGACAGGGTTAACACTGAAGCTTTCTTT	CASSDRVNTEAFF